Shown below are 12 T cell receptor beta chains from a single sample sequenced in a study of cytomegalovirus exposure and HLA in healthy donors. Libraries were prepared by immunoSEQ multiplex PCR; TCRdb keeps only in-frame clonotypes and omits some of them. This table has 200,000 or so clones, about 90% appearing once. Material: PBMCs. All receptors come from a woman aged 18-29 years in good health and CMV-seronegative.

This rearrangement joins TRBV7-7 to TRBJ2-2; 11 bases are shared with TRBD1. The ends lost 5 bases at V and 5 bases at J; junction bases unmatched: 1. This CDR3 is 14 amino acids long. Looked up from germline, CDR1 is SSHAT and CDR2 is FNYEAQ (reference sequence). In DNA form, the CDR3 reads TGTGCCAGCAGCCGGGACAGGGGGACCGGGGAGCTGTTTTTT. Protein sequence: CASSRDRGTGELFF.

The chain joins TRBV10-1 to TRBJ2-2, with TRBD2 identical over 10 bases. The CDR3 contains 16 residues. From germline, CDR1 is WNHNN and CDR2 SYGVQD (reference sequence). V lost 3 bases, J lost 6 bases, and 7 bases stayed unmatched. The CDR3 spells CASSDDPGLASGELFF. The CDR3 nucleotides are TGCGCCAGCAGTGATGACCCGGGACTAGCGTCCGGGGAGCTGTTTTTT.

The chain couples TRBV5-1 to TRBJ1-1; 7 bases line up with TRBD1. This CDR3 is 13 amino acids long. J was trimmed by 2 bases and V by 10 bases; bases with no gene match: 8. Germline CDR1 SGHRS, CDR2 YFSETQ. The CDR3 DNA reads TGCGCCTGGAGACAGGGAGTTAACACTGAAGCTTTCTTT. Protein: CAWRQGVNTEAFF.

J is TRBJ1-2 and V is TRBV28; no reliable D call. Trimming stripped 3 bases from V and 3 bases from J, with 5 bases between. CDR1 MDHEN and CDR2 SYDVKM come from the germline V gene. This CDR3 region has 12 residues. The CDR3 region has the DNA TGTGCCAGCAGTTTCAATGACTATGGCTACACCTTC. The encoded protein is CASSFNDYGYTF.

The chain links TRBV7-3 to TRBJ1-1; TRBD1 might be the D (5 bases). V dropped 3 bases and J dropped 4 bases, with 12 bases sitting between them. The CDR3 runs to 14 residues. The germline gives CDR1 SGHTA, CDR2 FQGTGA. This CDR3 is CASSFQGGATEAFF. CDR3 coding DNA: TGTGCCAGCAGCTTCCAGGGAGGTGCCACTGAAGCTTTCTTT.

This rearrangement joins TRBV21-1 to TRBJ1-1; TRBD1, as called in the table, went unchecked against the DNA. TRBV21-1 is listed as a pseudogene. CDR3 length: 19 amino acids. The CDR3 spells CASSKSKFGRGLLNTEAFF. CDR3 sequence (DNA): TGTGCCAGCAGCAAATCTAAGTTCGGCAGGGGGCTCCTGAACACTGAAGCTTTCTTT.

The chain employs TRBV7-6 and TRBJ2-7, with 7 nucleotides matching TRBD1. The CDR3 covers 12 residues. With 5 bases clipped from V and 6 bases from J, the junction kept 4 bases outside the gene matches. Germline V gives CDR1 SGHVS, CDR2 FNYEAQ. DNA for the CDR3: TGTGCCAGCAGCCGGACAGGAGGCGAGCAGTACTTC. It codes for CASSRTGGEQYF.

The chain uses TRBV10-1 and TRBJ1-1; maybe TRBD1 (6 bases). CDR3 size: 13 residues. The ends were cut back, 8 bases at V and 8 bases at J, with 18 bases in the middle. Germline assignment: CDR1 WNHNN and CDR2 SYGVQD (reference sequence). In DNA form, the CDR3 reads TGCGCCAGCCGCGAACAGGGTGTTACCGAAGCTTTCTTT. This sequence encodes CASREQGVTEAFF.

CDR3 DNA sequence: TGTGCCAGCAGCTTGTACGGGGGTAGTCCCGGGGAGCTGTTTTTT. Protein sequence: CASSLYGGSPGELFF. The V and J genes are TRBV7-6 and TRBJ2-2; a possible D gene is TRBD2 (6 bases). Germline V gives CDR1 SGHVS, CDR2 FNYEAQ. Trimming left V 3 bases short and J 6 bases short, with 14 bases between. The CDR3 covers 15 residues. Drawing the rest from reference TRBV7-6 and TRBJ2-2, the complete variable domain is GAGVSQSPRYKVTKRGQDVALRCDPISGHVSLYWYRQALGQGPEFLTYFNYEAQQDKSGLPNDRFSAERPEGSISTLTIQRTEQRDSAMYRCASSLYGGSPGELFFGEGSRLTVL.

The J gene is TRBJ2-2, the V gene TRBV13; D gene unclear. V shed 0 bases and J shed 5 bases, with 4 bases lying between them. The CDR3 length is 13 residues. CDR1 and CDR2 (germline): PRHDT, FYEKMQ (reference sequence). For the CDR3, the DNA is TGTGCCAGCAGCTTAGGCGGGACCGGGGAGCTGTTTTTT. It specifies CASSLGGTGELFF.

The genes are TRBV2 and TRBJ1-2; weak D call: TRBD1 (6 bases). The CDR3 is 17 amino acids. From germline, CDR1 is SNHLY and CDR2 FYNNEI. V lost 5 bases and J lost 0, with 19 bases in between. In DNA, the CDR3 is TGTGCCAGCAGTCACAGGCCCCGGACAGAGTCTAACTATGGCTACACCTTC. Protein: CASSHRPRTESNYGYTF.

The gene calls are TRBV5-1 and TRBJ1-1; D possibly corresponds to TRBD1 (5 bases). In germline, CDR1 is SGHRS, CDR2 YFSETQ. V was clipped by 5 bases and J by 0 bases, with 11 bases between them. CDR3 length: 14 amino acids. CDR3 sequence (DNA): TGCGCCAGCAGGGCCTTGGACATGAACACTGAAGCTTTCTTT. Amino acids: CASRALDMNTEAFF.